The 4 T cell receptor beta chains reported below all come from one sample, sequenced in a study of blood T cell repertoires in COVID-19. Libraries were prepared by immunoSEQ multiplex PCR; TCRdb keeps only in-frame clonotypes and omits some of them. The table shows 150,000 to 200,000 clones, with approximately 86% occurring only once. Sequencing was performed on peripheral blood. These receptors were collected from a woman between 35 and 50 years old with COVID-19, enrolled during active disease.

The rearrangement uses TRBV6-6 and TRBJ1-2; TRBD1 might be the D (6 bases). This CDR3 has 14 residues. Germline V gene data show CDR1 as MNHNY and CDR2 as SVGAGI (reference sequence). V was shortened by 5 bases and J by 7 bases, with 17 bases between the two germline ends. This CDR3 reads CASSRGGTVSGYTF. The CDR3 DNA follows: TGTGCCAGCAGTAGGGGGGGAACGGTCTCTGGCTACACCTTC.

The rearrangement joins TRBV30 to TRBJ2-6; TRBD1 matches 7 bases. The CDR3 is 17 residues long. CDR1 is GTSNPN, CDR2 SVGIG, per germline (reference sequence). V shed 1 base and J 4 bases; nucleotides not matched to a gene: 10. The CDR3: CAWSEGQGVPGANVLTF. DNA for the CDR3: TGTGCCTGGAGTGAGGGTCAGGGGGTGCCAGGGGCCAACGTCCTGACTTTC. The full variable domain, with the rest looked up from reference TRBV30 and TRBJ2-6, is SQTIHQWPATLVQPVGSPLSLECTVEGTSNPNLYWYRQAAGRGLQLLFYSVGIGQISSEVPQNLSASRPQDRQFILSSKKLLLSDSGFYLCAWSEGQGVPGANVLTFGAGSRLTVL.

This chain uses TRBV9 with TRBJ2-3; tentatively, D is TRBD2 (5 bases). The germline V gene has CDR1 SGDLS and CDR2 YYNGEE. This CDR3 region has 15 residues. Trimming stripped 4 bases from V and 5 bases from J, with 17 bases between. This CDR3 is CASSYRHLRGDTQYF. The CDR3 DNA sequence: TGTGCCAGCAGCTACCGGCATCTTCGGGGAGATACGCAGTATTTT.

V usage is TRBV7-2 and J usage is TRBJ2-3; 9 nucleotides agree with TRBD2. The V gene end was trimmed by 3 bases and the J gene end by 6 bases; junction bases not matched to a gene: 4. There are 14 residues in the CDR3. Germline CDR1 reads SGHTA; CDR2 reads FQGNSA. CDR3 protein: CASSFSGGGDTQYF. The DNA of the CDR3 is TGTGCCAGCAGCTTTAGCGGGGGTGGCGATACGCAGTATTTT. Based on the CDR3 plus reference TRBV7-2 and TRBJ2-3, the full variable domain is GAGVSQSPSNKVTEKGKDVELRCDPISGHTALYWYRQSLGQGLEFLIYFQGNSAPDKSGLPSDRFSAERTGGSVSTLTIQRTQQEDSAVYLCASSFSGGGDTQYFGPGTRLTVL.